This TCR beta chain was identified during a study of beta chain features in type 1 diabetes (dated by TCRdb to the late 2010s). Turning to the overall study: Mean age, gender distribution, total cell number and subset yield did not differ between patients and healthy donors. Across all samples, 107,917,701 sorted cells were examined, and cell number per subset correlated strongly with RNA yield. In the study, TCRB repertoires of sorted circulating CD4+ T cell subsets from recently diagnosed type 1 diabetes patients were compared with those of matched healthy donors. Whereas all 28 donors provided naive and central memory subsets, regulatory and stem cell-like memory subsets were isolated from just 8 patients and about 8 healthy donors. Broad study findings and their caveats: The naive, central memory and regulatory TCRB repertoires appeared to resemble one another more closely among patients than among healthy donors. A moderate but significant shortening of TCRB CDR3 length was observed in type 1 diabetes patients in all four CD4+ subsets. Patients with type 1 diabetes made fewer insertions and deleted more nucleotides at VDJ recombination sites, implying thymic rearrangement abnormalities. Because cDNA rather than genomic DNA was sequenced, highly expressing activated cells could have been over-represented, although no difference in activation and CD3 levels was found between groups. Shorter templates might have been favored by PCR, but patient and control samples were amplified and corrected together, so both groups would have been affected equally by any skew. Because small numbers of individuals were included in the HLA sub-analyses, any influence of HLA type on TCRB rearrangement was left unresolved.

The entire amount of isolated RNA was reverse transcribed using the High Capacity cDNA Reverse Transcription Kit, so the sequenced TCRB transcripts were expressed ones. Survey-depth immunoSEQ sequencing was performed on stem cell-like memory T cell samples, with an average of roughly 930,000 total reads per sample. Sorted cells were lysed in RLT buffer, and RNA was extracted using DNase-treated RNeasy Micro or Mini kits according to cell number. To prevent cross-contamination, every cell subset was processed on its own, while patient and healthy donor samples were processed together. The immunoSEQ multiplex PCR was used to amplify TCRB sequences from cDNA, generating 87-bp fragments that spanned the CDR3 region. Sequencing of the amplicons was performed on the Illumina HiSeq platform. In the paper's pipeline: PCR bias was computationally corrected using synthetic template baselines, reads within Hamming distance 2 were collapsed, and singletons that could not be merged were discarded. Reads were aligned against IMGT to assign V, D and J genes, CDR3 length and insertions or deletions at six rearrangement sites. Within each subset, clonotype counts were normalized to sorted cell number, after which true diversity and Gini coefficients were computed with the tcR R package. The overlap coefficient, calculated on TCRB nucleotide sequences, was used to measure repertoire sharing. Sourced from immuneACCESS, this table was stored by TCRdb with only in-frame sequences that have V and J called. A share of the clones is absent; for the studies checked, an unresolved V gene accounts for under half, and the remainder has no known explanation. V and J calls and clone size are copied from that table; D and trimming were computed from the DNA. Here the sample has 40,000 to 65,000 clones; 60% to 70% occur a single time. Jointly, the top ten make up under 0.3% of the sample.

Its CDR3 holds 15 amino acids, cysteine through phenylalanine. The entry retains the CDR3 DNA only, 45 bases that are in frame from base 1. Deletion took 0 bases off V and 7 bases off J, with a span of 13 bases between the germline ends. As encoded in the germline V gene (reference sequence), CDR1 is SGHNT while CDR2 is YYREEE. Each donor gave one peripheral blood draw, averaging about 120 mL, which was collected into heparinised tubes. A BD FACSAria II was used to sort naive, central memory, regulatory and stem cell-like memory CD4+ T cells with a panel that included CD45RO, CCR7, CD25, CD127, CD95 and CD27. Purity was above 95% for every sorted population. Right away, PBMCs were isolated by Lymphoprep density gradient centrifugation and were stained directly, with no culture step. So that batch effects would be minimized, each experiment stained and sorted samples in pairs, pairing one healthy donor with one patient.

On this clone: Its specific antigen is unknown. One base away there is no much larger clone; base qualities are not given.

The V and J genes are TRBV5-4 and TRBJ2-2; a tentative D match to TRBD2 spans 6 bases. The sequencing sample was made of stem cell memory CD4+ T cells from blood. Sample cell subset or site, as interpreted from the label and publication: stem cell-like memory CD4+ T cells. The TCR was taken from a young woman with type 1 diabetes. DNA sequence: TGTGCCAGCAGCTTGGCCGTCAGGGAGGTCGGGGAGCTGTTTTTT. Translated, this is CASSLAVREVGELFF.